The clone carrying this T cell receptor beta chain occurred many times. Its cognate antigen is unknown. These data belong to a study of regulatory T cells in long-lasting Graves disease. Study-level findings and limits: Lower TCR diversity was seen in persistent Graves' patients than in newly diagnosed ones. The sample size was small, and this may have reduced accuracy.

Time point of the sample: persistent/refractory GD, antithyroid drugs over 5 years with positive TRAb. The TCR library was made from RNA extracted from PBMCs. Patients were enrolled at an endocrinology department in Xi'an, China. Germline assignment: CDR1 SGHTA and CDR2 FQGNSA. The ends were cut back, 1 base at V and 8 bases at J, with 14 bases in the middle. The CDR3 extends over 14 amino acids. Arm-PCR of CDR3 regions with iRepertoire HTBI primers generated TCR beta libraries. Original processing notes: Across samples, 60 to 75 TRBV and about 15 TRBJ segments were found. TCRdb re-analysed the multiplex PCR reads in MiXCR, keeping a single row per CDR3 protein. It is TCRdb's table, rather than the study itself, that gives the V and J calls and clone size. The sample includes about 340,000 distinct CDR3 sequences, 15% to 20% seen only once; the top ten take less than 35%.

This chain links TRBV7-2 with TRBJ1-2; D uncertain. The sample consisted of peripheral blood mononuclear cells (PBMCs), taken when the disease was refractory, from a patient treated with antithyroid drugs. This TCR was sampled from a female donor with Graves disease. CDR3 coding DNA: TGTGCCAGCAGCTTAGGTTTCGTGTTGGGCGGCTACACCTTC. It codes for CASSLGFVLGGYTF.